This TCR beta chain was retrieved from a study of cytomegalovirus exposure and HLA in healthy donors. General study findings and limits: Some V segments could not be told apart, so they were left out, TRBV6-2 and TRBV6-3 among them. An analysis was carried out later, and it reportedly showed fewer N-insertions in an Asian-associated ancestry cluster than the approximately 700-donor mean. A later analysis found common viral pathogens apparently linked to several of the most significant clusters.

With respect to this clone: Its target is not known. A junction end diverges from the germline sequence, so it may reflect a read error.

PCR amplification relied on 60 Vbeta primers (plus 13 Jbeta primers). Sequenced by immunoSEQ multiplex PCR; TCRdb stores in-frame clones only, minus some. The table shows roughly 200,000 clones, with around three quarters occurring only once. The CDR3 runs 16 residues. Germline V gene sequence: CDR1 SEHNR, CDR2 FQNEAQ (reference sequence). The specimen was PBMCs. V gene TRBV7-9 combines with J gene TRBJ1-4; D is ambiguous. The sequence was obtained from a man in his thirties or forties in good health and CMV-seronegative. For the CDR3, the DNA is TGTCCCAGCAGCTCTCGAGCCGTTCCAACTAATGAAAAACTGTTTTTT. This codes for CPSSSRAVPTNEKLFF.